This T cell receptor beta chain was observed in a study of molecular identifiers for immune sequencing clone quantification. Study results and caveats: For effector cells, clones above 20 RNA copies held over 98% of molecules; for naive cells, under 1%.

The length of the CDR3 is 15 residues. Germline CDR1 is SGHNT and CDR2 is YYREEE (reference sequence). V was clipped by 0 bases and J by 4 bases; unmatched bases: 7. TCRdb independently ran MiXCR on the PCR reads; one entry per CDR3 protein. This table holds 400,000 to 600,000 distinct CDR3 sequences, under 30% found once. Points on this clonotype: Its antigen is unidentified.

The sequence came from a human donor in good health. Some libraries in this study had Jurkat cell RNA spiked in. The sequenced sample consisted of naive CD8+ T cells from blood, with Jurkat cell RNA spiked in. The sample's subset: FACS-sorted CD8+CD4-CCR7+CD45RA+ naive T cells. The rearrangement joins TRBV5-4 to TRBJ2-7; TRBD2 agrees at 7 bases. The CDR3 region has the DNA TGTGCCAGCAGCTTGGCCTCAGCGGGAATTTACGAGCAGTACTTC. As protein: CASSLASAGIYEQYF.